The source of this T cell receptor beta chain is a study of cytomegalovirus exposure and HLA in healthy donors (TCRdb year 2017). About the study as a whole: An earlier analysis of 587 of the donors reported under 300 Gb of sequence data and 90 million to 120 million unique TCR beta sequences obtained from roughly 180 million T cells. About 310 gigabases of sequencing data and around 87 million unique TCR sequences were included in an early release covering about 600 HLA-typed donors. The genetic ancestry cluster associated with self-reported Caucasian donors included 70% to 85% of the 398 genotyped donors. The aim of the study was to test whether cataloging public T cell receptors could identify signatures of past pathogen exposure. The study profiled the T cell repertoires of approximately 700 subjects by immunosequencing and related them to cytomegalovirus serostatus. In addition to the first cohort of around 670 subjects, a separate validation cohort of about 120 different subjects was used. High-throughput TCR immunosequencing, statistical association of individual TCRs with disease status, and machine learning were combined to predict cytomegalovirus infection status. To study patterns of TCR occurrence, a later analysis re-analyzed previously published TCR beta repertoires from 700 or so donors and added high-resolution HLA genotyping. The later analysis used no new phenotypic data to find candidate immune exposures, relying instead on TCR beta sequences and their occurrence across donors. In an earlier analysis of 587 of the donors, high-throughput TCR beta sequencing was used to judge whether each TCR beta V gene segment behaved as functional or pseudogenic. Alongside the repertoire data, information on donor age, sex, ethnicity and CMV serostatus was compiled. Genome-wide SNP genotypes for about 55% of the roughly 670 donors were used in a later genetic analysis, which treated that subset as a discovery cohort. Every repertoire in the discovery cohort had been generated on one and the same sequencing platform. Class I and class II HLA loci were covered by the typing at four-digit resolution. The number of typed donors differed by locus: about 620-640 for A, B, C, DRB1 and DQB1; 500 to 550 for DQA1; about 600 for DPA1; and around 470 for DPB1. Roughly 5 DR-DQ haplotypes were treated as single units for association and clustering because of strong linkage in the cohort. Among about 410 genotyped donors of the cohort, an average of around 250,000 unique TCR beta nucleotide sequences was sequenced per donor, of which about 18% were non-productive. Study-level results and caveats: A later genetic analysis associated a missense DCLRE1C variant with V-gene and J-gene trimming of TCR beta chains, and an independent cohort replicated the association. Immune exposure information for the cohort was limited to CMV serostatus. The presence/absence analyses assumed that sequencing depth was roughly uniform across donors, and that assumption may not be true. Compared with equally common non-associated chains, HLA-associated TCR beta chains in a later analysis were more clonally expanded and had lower generation probabilities. A few of the identified cytomegalovirus-associated TCR beta chains were confirmed in vitro to be specific for cytomegalovirus antigens. In a later analysis, most CMV-associated TCR beta chains were found to appear HLA-restricted, with HLA associations seemingly driven largely by CMV exposure. A cluster of highly shared sequence variants was judged likely to be a technical artifact of the sequencing pipeline. A later analysis found that TCR association rates varied across HLA loci, with DRB1 alleles showing the most associated TCRs and HLA-C alleles the fewest. Correlated functional status among segregating V segments might reflect linkage disequilibrium, but an unknown experimental factor could not be ruled out. Because counts were too low, about 15 rarely observed V segments, including chromosome 9 orphons, were left out of the earlier analysis of a few hundred of the donors. Only TCR beta chains were sequenced in this cohort, and the absence of alpha or paired-chain data limited detectable features. A later genetic analysis reported fewer N-insertions in productive TCRs among donors in an Asian-associated ancestry cluster than the roughly 640-donor mean. When HLA alleles, especially DR and DQ, strongly co-occurred, attributing TCR associations to individual alleles was difficult. In a later analysis, several top co-occurrence clusters were reported to appear linked to parvovirus B19, influenza, CMV and Epstein-Barr virus. Cytomegalovirus status was reported to be diagnosed by the classifier with high specificity and sensitivity in both the original and validation cohorts. Most TCR sequences were seen in very few donors, while some public TCRs were found in many individuals. HLA typing was unavailable for some donors at each locus, so association tests used only the typed subset. Specific HLA alleles were associated with some 15,000 TCR beta sequences at a false discovery rate of 0.05 in a later analysis. In the study, some 160 TCR beta chains were listed as associated with cytomegalovirus. It was suggested by the authors that the approach could potentially be generalized to other disease states and immunological phenotypes. In an earlier analysis of about 600 of the donors, most TCR beta V segments appeared in productive rearrangements about 87% or about 30% of the time, broadly matching IMGT annotations. A further reported finding was that TCR beta sequences accurately predicted the HLA-A and HLA-B alleles for most subjects in the first cohort.

Library generation was performed with the immunoSEQ multiplex PCR assay. For the multiplex PCR, a mixture combining 60 forward primers for TCR Vbeta segments and 13 reverse primers for TCR Jbeta segments was used. The CDR3 region of rearranged TCR beta genes was amplified from genomic DNA with a multiplex PCR assay. The amplified TCR beta libraries were sequenced on the Illumina HiSeq System as 87-base-pair reads. The original pipeline was this. Across the 670 or so repertoires, a later analysis counted roughly 77 million unique TCR beta chains, roughly 11 million of which were shared by at least two donors. Raw reads were error-corrected and collapsed into unique sequences with a nearest-neighbor algorithm that merged closely related sequences to remove PCR and sequencing errors. Alignment of CDR3 sequences to IMGT reference sequences was used to assign V, D and J gene segments. For a sequence to be retained, at least a six-nucleotide match to both a V gene segment and a J gene segment was required. Rearrangements were classified as productive when the CDR3 lacked stop codons and remained in frame with V and J, and all other rearrangements were classified as non-productive. CDR3 was defined by IMGT convention, running from the second conserved V-encoded cysteine to the conserved J-encoded phenylalanine. The earlier analysis of about 620 of the donors excluded sequences that lacked an unambiguous match to a single V gene segment. An earlier analysis of 500 to 700 of the donors classified V segments as functional when productive rearrangements were above 56.7% and as segregating when the standard deviation between donors was above 5%. A statistical classification framework was built for diagnosing cytomegalovirus status from the catalog of TCR beta chain sequences. A later analysis assigned V and J genes by comparing TCR nucleotide sequences with IMGT/GENE-DB human TR gene sequences. Using the TCRdist pipeline, a later analysis assigned CDR3 sequences along with most-parsimonious VDJ recombination scenarios. In a later analysis, each TCR beta chain was defined by its CDR3 amino acid sequence together with its V-gene family, and reads lacking a unique V-gene family were excluded. To address suspected cross-contamination and a sequencing artifact, a later analysis removed a few hundred highly shared, low-generation-probability nucleotide sequences. A later analysis calculated a clonal expansion index for each public chain from normalized within-repertoire ranks of inferred template counts. In a later analysis, generation probabilities were computed with a VDJ recombination model fitted to out-of-frame rearrangements, and the resulting probabilities were checked against IGoR. Hypergeometric tests were used in a later analysis to score TCR-TCR, TCR-HLA and TCR-CMV co-occurrence, with a repertoire-size bias correction applied to the TCR pairs. A later analysis estimated false discovery rates by permuting HLA or CMV assignments 20 times. In a later analysis, co-occurring TCRs were grouped with DBSCAN, and TCRdist sequence similarity was added when clustering was performed within HLA-allele-positive subsets. Repertoires with fewer than 30,000 or more than 120,000 public chains were left out of co-occurrence clustering, as were about 5 repertoires with anomalous nucleotide sharing. Entries here come from immuneACCESS through TCRdb and include only in-frame sequences with V and J called. Some clones fail to appear in such tables; in the studies checked, an unresolved V gene covers under half of the shortfall, and the cause of the remainder is unknown. The DNA gave D and trimming, while V, J and clone size come from that table. The sample contains roughly 93,000 clones, around 80% of them found a single time. The ten largest clones add up to 6% to 9.5% of the sample.

Concerning this clone: The antigen it binds to is not known. No clone much larger than this one lies a single base away; base qualities are absent.

In total, approximately 690 healthy bone marrow donors made up the cohort. At the time of sampling, all cohort members were nominally healthy, though unrecorded immune exposures were likely present. The donor tested CMV seronegative, placing the donor among the 352 seronegative members of the cohort. Every donor gave a peripheral blood sample, and the peripheral blood mononuclear cells from that sample were used for TCR beta sequencing. Genomic DNA extraction from the blood cell samples was performed with the Qiagen DNeasy Blood Extraction Kit. The sample taken for sequencing was PBMCs. The TCR sequence derives from a man aged 25 to 40 in good health and CMV-seronegative.

The CDR3 in this case is CASSGYTGRAEAFF. The nucleotides read TGTGCCAGCAGCGGGTACACAGGGAGGGCTGAAGCTTTCTTT. The sequence joins TRBV5-8 to TRBJ1-1, and possibly TRBD1, on 6 matching bases. CDR1 and CDR2 were assigned from the germline V gene as SGHTS and YDEGEE. From the cysteine up to the phenylalanine, the CDR3 has a length of 14 residues. Kept here is only the CDR3 DNA, which spans 42 bases and is read in frame from base 1. The V end loses 4 bases and the J end loses 6 bases, and a stretch of 16 bases separates them.